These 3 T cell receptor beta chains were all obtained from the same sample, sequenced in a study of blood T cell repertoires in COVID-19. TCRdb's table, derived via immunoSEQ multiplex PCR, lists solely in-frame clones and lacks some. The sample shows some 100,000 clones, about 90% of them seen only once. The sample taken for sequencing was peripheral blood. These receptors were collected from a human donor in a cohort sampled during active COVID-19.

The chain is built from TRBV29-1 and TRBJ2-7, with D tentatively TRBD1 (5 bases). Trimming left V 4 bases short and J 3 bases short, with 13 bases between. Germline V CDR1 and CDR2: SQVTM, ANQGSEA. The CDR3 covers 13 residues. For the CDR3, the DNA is TGCAGCGTTGGGGGAACAGGTGTCTACGAGCAGTACTTC. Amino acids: CSVGGTGVYEQYF.

The CDR3: CASSPKWNSGATGELFF. The CDR3, as DNA: TGTGCCAGCAGCCCTAAGTGGAATAGCGGGGCGACCGGGGAGCTGTTTTTT. J is TRBJ2-2 and V is TRBV7-2; 8 nucleotides align to TRBD2. Germline V gene data show CDR1 as SGHTA and CDR2 as FQGNSA. The CDR3 has 17 residues. V dropped 5 bases and J dropped 5; count of bases not matched to a gene: 13.

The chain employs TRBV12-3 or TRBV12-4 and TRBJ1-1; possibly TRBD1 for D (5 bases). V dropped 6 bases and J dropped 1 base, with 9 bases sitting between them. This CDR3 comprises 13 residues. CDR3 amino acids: CASRRTGNTEAFF. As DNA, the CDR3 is TGTGCCAGCAGGCGAACAGGGAACACTGAAGCTTTCTTT.